This T cell receptor beta chain derives from a study of cytomegalovirus exposure and HLA in healthy donors (dated by TCRdb to 2015 to 2018). As for the study more broadly: According to an earlier analysis of several hundred of the donors, 150 million to 200 million T cells yielded approximately 120 million unique TCR beta sequences and around 280 Gb of sequence data. An early release covering around 630 HLA-typed donors comprised approximately 300 gigabases of sequencing data and roughly 86 million unique TCR sequences. The genetic ancestry cluster associated with self-reported Caucasian donors included 81% of the 398 genotyped donors. The study was designed to test whether signatures of past pathogen exposure could be identified by cataloging public T cell receptors. The study profiled the T cell repertoires of 666 subjects by immunosequencing and related them to cytomegalovirus serostatus. A separate validation cohort of over 95 different subjects was used in addition to the 666-subject first cohort. To predict cytomegalovirus infection status, the study combined high-throughput TCR immunosequencing, statistical association of individual TCRs with disease status, and machine learning. In a later analysis, previously published TCR beta repertoires from hundreds of donors were re-analyzed and high-resolution HLA genotyping was added so that TCR occurrence patterns could be studied. Rather than drawing on any new phenotypic data, the later analysis identified candidate immune exposures from TCR beta sequences and the way those sequences occurred across donors. To decide whether each TCR beta V gene segment behaved as functional or pseudogenic, an earlier analysis of 587 of the donors relied on high-throughput TCR beta sequencing. Alongside the repertoire data, information on donor age, sex, ethnicity and CMV serostatus was compiled. A later genetic analysis took genome-wide SNP genotypes for about three fifths of the 666 donors and used that subset as a discovery cohort. All discovery cohort repertoires had been generated using a single sequencing platform. Both class I and class II loci were covered by HLA typing, at four-digit resolution. Typing coverage differed by locus: A, B, C, DRB1 and DQB1 were typed in roughly 620-640 donors, DQA1 in approximately 520, DPA1 in some 570, and DPB1 in just under 480. Four or five DR-DQ haplotypes were handled as single units for association and clustering because linkage in the cohort was strong. Among roughly 400 genotyped donors of the cohort, an average of around 240,000 unique TCR beta nucleotide sequences were sequenced per donor, around a sixth of them non-productive. Here is what the overall study found, with its caveats: This cohort had only TCR beta chains sequenced, and the lack of alpha or paired-chain data limited which features could be detected. Linkage disequilibrium might explain the correlated functional status among segregating V segments, but an unknown experimental factor could not be ruled out. The authors suggested that the approach could potentially be extended to other disease states and immunological phenotypes. Immune exposure information for the cohort was limited to CMV serostatus. Compared with equally common non-associated chains, HLA-associated TCR beta chains in a later analysis were more clonally expanded and had lower generation probabilities. The earlier analysis of 587 of the donors excluded some 16 rarely observed V segments, including chromosome 9 orphons, because counts were too low. According to a later analysis, parvovirus B19, influenza, CMV and Epstein-Barr virus appeared linked to several top co-occurrence clusters. A total of 150 or so TCR beta chains were listed by the study as associated with cytomegalovirus. A cluster of highly shared sequence variants was judged likely to be a technical artifact of the sequencing pipeline. Some IMGT-functional V segments, including TRBV6-2 and TRBV6-3, could not be distinguished by the 87-base-pair reads and were therefore excluded. A later analysis found that TCR association rates varied across HLA loci, with DRB1 alleles showing the most associated TCRs and HLA-C alleles the fewest. An earlier analysis of 587 of the donors showed that most TCR beta V segments appeared in productive rearrangements either about 90% or about 30% of the time, which broadly matched IMGT annotations. Roughly uniform sequencing depth across donors was assumed in presence/absence analyses, although this assumption may not hold. A later analysis associated 15,000 to 20,000 TCR beta sequences with specific HLA alleles at a false discovery rate of 0.05. Most TCR sequences were observed very rarely across donors, whereas some public TCRs were present in many individuals. When HLA alleles, especially DR and DQ, strongly co-occurred, TCR associations were difficult to assign to individual alleles. Because some donors lacked HLA typing at each locus, the association tests relied only on the typed subset. Cytomegalovirus status was reported to be diagnosed by the classifier with high specificity and sensitivity in both the original and validation cohorts. According to a later genetic analysis, donors in an Asian-associated ancestry cluster had fewer N-insertions in productive TCRs than the roughly 700-donor mean. In a later genetic analysis, a missense DCLRE1C variant was associated with V-gene and J-gene trimming of TCR beta chains, and the association was replicated in an independent cohort. A further reported finding was that TCR beta sequences accurately predicted the HLA-A and HLA-B alleles for most subjects in the first cohort. Most CMV-associated TCR beta chains appeared to be HLA-restricted in a later analysis, and the HLA associations seemed to be driven largely by CMV exposure. A few of the identified cytomegalovirus-associated TCR beta chains were confirmed in vitro to be specific for cytomegalovirus antigens.

The cohort was made up of approximately 670 healthy bone marrow donors. At the time of sampling, every cohort member was nominally healthy, though immune exposures that went unrecorded were likely present. The donor was CMV seropositive and was included in the group of 250 to 350 seropositive cohort members. A peripheral blood sample was provided by each donor, and peripheral blood mononuclear cells were used for TCR beta sequencing. The Qiagen DNeasy Blood Extraction Kit was used to extract genomic DNA from the blood cell samples. To note about this clone: The specificity of this receptor is unknown. It has no much larger one-base neighbor in the sample; base qualities were not kept.

Spanning cysteine to phenylalanine, the CDR3 consists of 16 amino acids. Kept here is only the CDR3 DNA, which spans 48 bases and is read in frame from base 1. V loses 2 bases, J loses 0 bases, and the germline ends lie 10 bases apart. CDR1 SNHLY and CDR2 FYNNEI are derived from the germline V gene. Library preparation employed the immunoSEQ multiplex PCR assay. For the multiplex PCR, a mixture combining 60 forward primers for TCR Vbeta segments and 13 reverse primers for TCR Jbeta segments was used. A multiplex PCR assay on genomic DNA amplified the CDR3 region of rearranged TCR beta genes. Amplified TCR beta libraries were sequenced as 87-base-pair reads on the Illumina HiSeq System. The original methods were these. A later analysis counted about 76 million unique TCR beta chains across the approximately 700 repertoires, and approximately 11 million of these chains were shared by at least two donors. Raw reads were error-corrected and collapsed into unique sequences with a nearest-neighbor algorithm that merged closely related sequences to remove PCR and sequencing errors. CDR3 sequences were aligned to IMGT reference sequences to assign V, D and J gene segments. For a sequence to be retained, at least a six-nucleotide match to both a V gene segment and a J gene segment was required. Rearrangements were classified as productive when the CDR3 lacked stop codons and remained in frame with V and J, and all other rearrangements were classified as non-productive. CDR3 was defined according to IMGT convention as the region running from the second conserved V-encoded cysteine to the conserved J-encoded phenylalanine. The earlier analysis of 450 to 750 of the donors excluded any sequence lacking an unambiguous match to a single V gene segment. An earlier analysis of roughly 590 of the donors called V segments functional above 56.7% productive rearrangements and segregating when the between-donor standard deviation exceeded 5%. A statistical classification framework was built to diagnose cytomegalovirus status from the catalog of TCR beta chain sequences. In a later analysis, V and J genes were assigned by comparing TCR nucleotide sequences against IMGT/GENE-DB human TR gene sequences. A later analysis assigned CDR3 sequences and most-parsimonious VDJ recombination scenarios with the TCRdist pipeline. A later analysis defined each TCR beta chain by its CDR3 amino acid sequence plus V-gene family, and excluded reads lacking a unique V-gene family. To address suspected cross-contamination and a sequencing artifact, a later analysis removed around 600 highly shared, low-generation-probability nucleotide sequences. In a later analysis, a clonal expansion index was calculated for each public chain from normalized within-repertoire ranks of inferred template counts. A later analysis computed generation probabilities with a VDJ recombination model fitted to out-of-frame rearrangements, and checked the results against IGoR. In a later analysis, hypergeometric tests were used to score TCR-TCR, TCR-HLA and TCR-CMV co-occurrence, with a repertoire-size bias correction applied to TCR pairs. To estimate false discovery rates, a later analysis permuted the HLA or CMV assignments 20 times. In a later analysis, co-occurring TCRs were grouped with DBSCAN, and TCRdist sequence similarity was added when clustering was performed within HLA-allele-positive subsets. Repertoires with fewer than 30,000 or more than 120,000 public chains were left out of co-occurrence clustering, as were about 5 repertoires with anomalous nucleotide sharing. Entries here come from immuneACCESS through TCRdb and include only in-frame sequences with V and J called. Some clones fail to appear in such tables; in the studies checked, an unresolved V gene covers under half of the shortfall, and the cause of the remainder is unknown. V, J and clone size were drawn from that table, and D and trimming were deduced from the DNA. Recorded for this sample are approximately 140,000 clones; around 80% of them occurred a single time. Of the sample, about 12% is held by the ten largest clones.

This sequence uses TRBV2 and TRBJ1-4; the D gene remains uncertain. The TCR originated in a man aged 40-55 years in good health and CMV-seropositive. The sample consisted of PBMCs. The nucleotides are TGTGCCAGCAGTGAATCGACTTATGCAACTAATGAAAAACTGTTTTTT. Translated, it reads CASSESTYATNEKLFF.